This TCR beta chain was captured by sequencing in a study of sequential checkpoint blockade in melanoma. Study overall: Arm A got nivolumab then ipilimumab; arm B the reverse, 1:1.

Treatment defined: randomized to nivolumab then ipilimumab (arm A) or the reverse (arm B). Only in-frame clones appear in the TCRdb table, and some are missing; sequencing was by immunoSEQ multiplex PCR. Of 3,600 or so clones listed, 63% are singletons. With 4 bases removed from V and 2 bases from J, the gap between germline ends came to 11 bases. Germline V gives CDR1 LNHNV, CDR2 YYDKDF (reference sequence). The CDR3 spans 14 residues. This sequence was found in a human donor with melanoma. V is TRBV15 and J is TRBJ1-2; D uncertain. The sequencing used CD8+ T cells sorted from blood (inferred from file names), collected from a patient given nivolumab and ipilimumab in sequence. CDR3: CATSTRTENYGYTF. DNA for the CDR3: TGTGCCACCAGCACCCGGACTGAGAACTATGGCTACACCTTC.